This TCR beta chain is from a study of cytomegalovirus exposure and HLA in healthy donors. Study-level points and caveats: Some V segments, including TRBV6-2 and TRBV6-3, were excluded as indistinguishable. An apparent linkage of common viral pathogens to several of the most significant clusters emerged in a later analysis.

Amplification used 60 Vbeta primers and 13 Jbeta primers. The method was immunoSEQ multiplex PCR; TCRdb's version includes in-frame clones alone and lacks a portion of them. The data hold around 40,000 clones, with 55% to 75% observed a single time. The CDR3 totals 14 residues. J gave up 1 base and V 4 bases, and 2 bases lay outside the gene matches. Germline CDR1 reads LGHNA; CDR2 reads YSLEER. This clone is deemed medium-sized (0.01 to 0.1%). The antigen is unknown. Sequencing was carried out using PBMCs. This TCR was recovered from a man aged 25 to 40 in good health and CMV-seronegative. The V and J genes are TRBV4-3 and TRBJ2-3; 7 bases map to TRBD2. The CDR3 sequence is CASSPRGGTDTQYF. The CDR3 bases are TGCGCCAGCAGCCCCCGGGGGGGCACAGATACGCAGTATTTT.